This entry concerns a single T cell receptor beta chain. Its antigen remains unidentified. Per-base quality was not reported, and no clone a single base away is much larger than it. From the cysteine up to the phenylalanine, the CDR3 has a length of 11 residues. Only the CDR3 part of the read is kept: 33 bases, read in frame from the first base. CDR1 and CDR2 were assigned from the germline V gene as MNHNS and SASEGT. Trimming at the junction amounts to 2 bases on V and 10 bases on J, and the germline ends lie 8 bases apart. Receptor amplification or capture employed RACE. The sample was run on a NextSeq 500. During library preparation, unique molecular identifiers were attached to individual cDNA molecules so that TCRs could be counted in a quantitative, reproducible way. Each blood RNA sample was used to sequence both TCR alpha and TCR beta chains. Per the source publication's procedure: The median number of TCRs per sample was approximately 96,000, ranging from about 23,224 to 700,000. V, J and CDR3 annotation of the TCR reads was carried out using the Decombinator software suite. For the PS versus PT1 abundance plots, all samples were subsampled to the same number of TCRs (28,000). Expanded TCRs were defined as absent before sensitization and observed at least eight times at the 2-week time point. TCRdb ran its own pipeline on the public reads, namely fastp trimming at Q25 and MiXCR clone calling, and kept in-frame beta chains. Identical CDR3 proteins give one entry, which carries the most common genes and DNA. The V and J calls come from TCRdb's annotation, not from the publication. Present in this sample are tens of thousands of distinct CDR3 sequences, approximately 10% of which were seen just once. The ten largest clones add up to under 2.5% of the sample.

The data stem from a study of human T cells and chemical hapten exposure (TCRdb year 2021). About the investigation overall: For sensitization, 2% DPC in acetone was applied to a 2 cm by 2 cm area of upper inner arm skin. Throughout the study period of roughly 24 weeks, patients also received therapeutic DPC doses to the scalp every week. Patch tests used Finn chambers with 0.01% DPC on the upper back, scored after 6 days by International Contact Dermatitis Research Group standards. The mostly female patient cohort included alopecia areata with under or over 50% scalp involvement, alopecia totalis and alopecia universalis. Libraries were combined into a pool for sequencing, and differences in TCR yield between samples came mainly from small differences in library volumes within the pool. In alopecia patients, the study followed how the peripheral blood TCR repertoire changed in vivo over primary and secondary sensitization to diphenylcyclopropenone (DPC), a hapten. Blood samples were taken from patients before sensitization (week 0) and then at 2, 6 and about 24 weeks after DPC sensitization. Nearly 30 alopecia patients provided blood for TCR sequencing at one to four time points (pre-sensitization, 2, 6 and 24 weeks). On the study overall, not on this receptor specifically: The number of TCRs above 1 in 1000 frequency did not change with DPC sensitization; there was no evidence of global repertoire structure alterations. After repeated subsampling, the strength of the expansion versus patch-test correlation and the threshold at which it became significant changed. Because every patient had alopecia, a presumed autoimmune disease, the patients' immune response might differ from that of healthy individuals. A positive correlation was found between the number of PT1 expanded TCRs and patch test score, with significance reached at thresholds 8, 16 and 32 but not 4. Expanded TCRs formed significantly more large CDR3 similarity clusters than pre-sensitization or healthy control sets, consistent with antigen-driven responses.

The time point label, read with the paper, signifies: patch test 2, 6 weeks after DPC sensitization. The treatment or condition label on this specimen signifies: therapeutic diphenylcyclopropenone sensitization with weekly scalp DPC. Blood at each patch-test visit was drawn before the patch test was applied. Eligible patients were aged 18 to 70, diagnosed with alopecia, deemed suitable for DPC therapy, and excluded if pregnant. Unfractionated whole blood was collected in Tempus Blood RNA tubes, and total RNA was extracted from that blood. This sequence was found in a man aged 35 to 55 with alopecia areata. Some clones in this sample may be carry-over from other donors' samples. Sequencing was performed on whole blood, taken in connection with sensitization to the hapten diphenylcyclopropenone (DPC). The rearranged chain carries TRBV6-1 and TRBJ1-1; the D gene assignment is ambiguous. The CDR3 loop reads CASSENNLAFF. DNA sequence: TGTGCCAGCAGTGAAAATAATCTAGCTTTCTTT.